This TCR beta chain was documented in a study of identifying expanded T cells in peripheral blood. Overall study findings and caveats: Clone count variance between approximately two-week samples rose with total template count. Differentially abundant clones: roughly 1.2 between replicates, 16.4 at 2 to 3 weeks, around 19 at four.

A note on this clone: Its specificity is not known.

The CDR3 consists of 14 residues. The V gene lost 3 bases and the J gene lost 5 bases, with 11 bases spanning the gap. The germline V gene has CDR1 KGHSH and CDR2 LQKENI. Collection occurred without any documented infections or immune events in donors. Some clones are missing from TCRdb's copy, which holds only in-frame ones; the method was immunoSEQ multiplex PCR. The sample shows around 60,000 clones, around four fifths of them seen only once. Sequencing was performed on blood. The V and J genes are TRBV18 and TRBJ2-1; D unclear. The sequence was collected from a person between 18 and 70 years old in good health. The CDR3 coding sequence is TGTGCCAGCTCACCCGAGCAGGTGGACAATGAGCAGTTCTTC. Translated: CASSPEQVDNEQFF. Using reference TRBV18 and TRBJ2-1 for the parts outside the CDR3, the full variable domain is NAGVMQNPRHLVRRRGQEARLRCSPMKGHSHVYWYRQLPEEGLKFMVYLQKENIIDESGMPKERFSAEFPKEGPSILRIQQVVRGDSAAYFCASSPEQVDNEQFFGPGTRLTVL.